This TCR beta chain was captured in a study of T cells in Graves' hyperthyroidism and ophthalmopathy. Study-level points and caveats: In the analysis, a 13 V-J model separated ophthalmopathy from stable hyperthyroidism.

Germline V gives CDR1 MNHEY, CDR2 SVGEGT. With 2 bases clipped from V and 6 bases from J, the junction kept 12 bases outside the gene matches. The CDR3 sequence is 17 residues long. Regions amplified from RNA transcripts were the TCR beta CDR3 regions. The HTBI primer set served for first-round RT-PCR of the TCR CDR3. TCRdb reprocessed the multiplex PCR reads via MiXCR and lists one record per CDR3 protein. The sample has 600,000 or so distinct CDR3 sequences, approximately 15% seen once. Uncontrolled infection, other autoimmune disease, pregnancy or lactation excluded patients. Based on clinical symptoms, serum thyroxine and TRAb, thyroid ultrasound and orbital computed tomography, diagnoses were reached. This clonotype was counted at least ten times. Its antigen remains unidentified.

J is TRBJ2-1 and V is TRBV6-2 or TRBV6-3; 8 nucleotides align to TRBD2. The receptor's source is a woman in her 50s with Graves' ophthalmopathy. The material sequenced was blood. The CDR3 reads CASSYNLGLGLVNEQFF. DNA for the CDR3: TGTGCCAGCAGTTACAACCTGGGACTAGGGTTGGTCAATGAGCAGTTCTTC.